This TCR beta chain comes out of a study of cytotoxic CD8 clonotypes in ibrutinib-treated CLL. Germline V gene data show CDR1 as SNHLY and CDR2 as FYNNEI. This CDR3 contains 13 residues. V dropped 10 bases and J dropped 6 bases, with 16 bases sitting between them. Target depth was 1 in 200,000 to 1 in 1 million T cells, about 10x per clonotype. Using immunoSEQ multiplex PCR, the repertoire was profiled, and TCRdb retains in-frame clones only, with some absent. The repertoire holds 110,000 to 150,000 clones, with 76% as singletons. Comments on this clone: Antigen specificity is unknown.

Frozen-stored PBMCs produced about 2 micrograms of genomic DNA for TCR beta libraries. Study-level results: The study found public clonotypes uncommon, contracting or stable on treatment. In sustained-remission versus progressing patients, sampling times differed.

Sequenced material: PBMCs, taken after 24 months of ibrutinib treatment. The TCR was taken from a human donor with chronic lymphocytic leukemia. The chain couples TRBV2 to TRBJ1-5; D perhaps matches TRBD1 (5 bases). The DNA for the CDR3 is TGTGCCACCAGCGGGGGGGAGGGTCAGCCCCAGCATTTT. It yields the protein CATSGGEGQPQHF. Combining the CDR3 with reference TRBV2 and TRBJ1-5 gives the whole variable domain EPEVTQTPSHQVTQMGQEVILRCVPISNHLYFYWYRQILGQKVEFLVSFYNNEISEKSEIFDDQFSVERPDGSNFTLKIRSTKLEDSAMYFCATSGGEGQPQHFGDGTRLSIL.